These 28 T cell receptor beta chains were all obtained from the same sample, sequenced in a study of CD8 T cells in ankylosing spondylitis. TCRdb re-analysed the 5' RACE reads in MiXCR, keeping a single row per CDR3 protein. The sample lists about 160,000 distinct CDR3 sequences; approximately 20% were seen once. Sequencing was performed on blood, either unsorted or a sorted T cell fraction (not recorded which). These receptors came from a male donor with ankylosing spondylitis or in good health (not recorded which).

The chain joins TRBV9 to TRBJ1-2; possible D gene TRBD1, 5 bases. Germline V gene data show CDR1 as SGDLS and CDR2 as YYNGEE. Trimming left V 0 bases short and J 6 bases short, with 15 bases between. The CDR3 extends over 15 amino acids. The CDR3 region is CASSVAAGGVNGYTF. The CDR3 nucleotides are TGTGCCAGCAGCGTAGCAGCCGGGGGTGTAAATGGCTACACCTTC.

This rearrangement joins TRBV18 to TRBJ1-5, with D possibly being TRBD1 (5 bases). The CDR3 runs 14 residues. Germline lookup yields CDR1 KGHSH and CDR2 LQKENI. The V and J ends lost 6 bases and 5 bases respectively, with 14 bases between them. The CDR3 DNA follows: TGTGCCAGCTCCATCGGGGGGGTGGATCAGCCCCAGCATTTT. This encodes CASSIGGVDQPQHF.

Note on this clonotype: A much larger clone is a single base away; this may be a read error. The genes are TRBV24-1 and TRBJ2-3; D is uncertain. CDR1 and CDR2 (germline): KGHDR, SFDVKD. The CDR3 is 14 amino acids. CDR3 DNA sequence: TGTGCCGCCAGTGGAGTACCCTTCACAGATACGCAGTATTTT. It codes for CAASGVPFTDTQYF.

This clonotype was detected only a few times. The rearrangement joins TRBV7-9 to TRBJ2-7; D may be TRBD2 (5 bases). Germline V lookup: CDR1 SEHNR, CDR2 FQNEAQ (reference sequence). The CDR3 contains 15 residues. Trimming removed 5 bases from V and 3 bases from J, with 17 bases in between. The CDR3 DNA sequence: TGTGCCAGCAGCCTACCCCAAGGAGGTTACTACGAGCAGTACTTC. This translates into CASSLPQGGYYEQYF.

There are many counts of this clonotype. This chain uses TRBV29-1 with TRBJ1-2, with D unresolved. V was pared by 5 bases and J by 0 bases, with 7 bases between. Germline CDR1 reads SQVTM; CDR2 reads ANQGSEA. The CDR3 is 12 amino acids. In DNA, the CDR3 is TGCAGCGTTTCCGGAGCTAACTATGGCTACACCTTC. Translated, it gives CSVSGANYGYTF.

This clonotype was detected many times. The chain carries TRBV11-2 and TRBJ2-3; D may match TRBD1 or TRBD2 (5 bases each). The CDR3 length is 15 residues. V lost 4 bases to trimming and J lost 0 bases, with 11 bases between them. The germline CDR1 and CDR2 sequences are SGHAT and FQNNGV. The DNA for the CDR3 is TGTGCCAGCAGCTCCGGGACGGCTAGCACAGATACGCAGTATTTT. Residues: CASSSGTASTDTQYF.

The chain employs TRBV28 and TRBJ1-1; D gene uncertain. Germline lookup yields CDR1 MDHEN and CDR2 SYDVKM. The V and J ends lost 3 bases and 1 base respectively, with 21 bases between them. The CDR3 is made up of 18 amino acids. CDR3: CASSFLVLVLEGNTEAFF. The CDR3 DNA is TGTGCCAGCAGTTTCTTGGTACTCGTGTTGGAGGGGAACACTGAAGCTTTCTTT.

The chain joins TRBV11-2 to TRBJ2-3; 10 nucleotides match TRBD2. J gave up 1 base and V 5 bases, and 3 bases lay outside the gene matches. This CDR3 has 15 residues. Germline V gives CDR1 SGHAT, CDR2 FQNNGV. CDR3 sequence: CASSTSGRGTDTQYF. CDR3 coding DNA: TGTGCCAGCAGCACCAGCGGGAGGGGCACAGATACGCAGTATTTT. The full variable domain, completed using reference TRBV11-2 and TRBJ2-3, is EAGVAQSPRYKIIEKRQSVAFWCNPISGHATLYWYQQILGQGPKLLIQFQNNGVVDDSQLPKDRFSAERLKGVDSTLKIQPAKLEDSAVYLCASSTSGRGTDTQYFGPGTRLTVL.

CDR3 in amino acids: CASSYTGLSVVREQYF. CDR3 sequence (DNA): TGTGCCAGCAGCTATACCGGACTATCGGTAGTTCGCGAGCAGTACTTC. The chain is built from TRBV7-9 and TRBJ2-7; D perhaps matches TRBD2 (6 bases). V lost 4 bases and J 6 bases, leaving 22 bases between the germline ends. CDR3 size: 16 residues. The germline CDR1 and CDR2 sequences are SEHNR and FQNEAQ (reference sequence).

The sample holds a few counts of this clonotype. The V and J genes are TRBV20-1 and TRBJ1-6; D ambiguous. Germline CDR1 is DFQATT and CDR2 is SNEGSKA (reference sequence). The CDR3 sequence is 15 residues long. Between the trimmed V and J ends, which lost 0 bases and 10 bases, there was a span of 16 bases. Written as DNA, the CDR3 is TGCAGTGCTAGAGATTGGACTGTGGCGGAATCACCCCTCCACTTT. Translated, it gives CSARDWTVAESPLHF.

The chain links TRBV5-6 to TRBJ1-2; TRBD1 agrees at 9 bases. The CDR3 has 13 amino acids. The V segment lost 6 bases and the J segment 5 bases; nucleotides outside the gene matches: 5. Germline CDR1 and CDR2: SGHDT and YYEEEE. The CDR3 bases are TGTGCCAGCAAGAGGGACAGGGAGTATGGCTACACCTTC. This codes for CASKRDREYGYTF.

About this clonotype itself: One end of the junction is discordant with germline, which a read error may explain. The genes are TRBV3-1 and TRBJ2-7; D not resolved. Germline-derived CDR1 and CDR2 are LGHDT and YNNKEL (reference sequence). The CDR3 covers 12 residues. CDR3 region: CTSSQSSSEMDF. For the CDR3, the DNA is TGTACCAGCAGCCAGTCCTCTAGTGAAATGGACTTC.

The V and J genes are TRBV5-1 and TRBJ2-5; 11 bases align to TRBD2. V gave up 0 bases and J gave up 4 bases; unmatched junction bases: 5. CDR1 and CDR2 (germline): SGHRS, YFSETQ. The CDR3 totals 16 residues. The CDR3 DNA reads as TGCGCCAGCAGCTTGGGGCTAGCGGGAGGCATAGAGACCCAGTACTTC. Its protein is CASSLGLAGGIETQYF.

This clonotype occurred many times. This chain links TRBV4-1 with TRBJ1-1; no reliable D call. The CDR3 spans 15 residues. Trimming pared 4 bases from V and 1 base from J, leaving 13 bases between. Germline CDR1 and CDR2: MGHRA and YSYEKL. CDR3 loop: CASSPPGQRNTEAFF. The CDR3 region has the DNA TGCGCCAGCAGCCCTCCTGGGCAGCGGAACACTGAAGCTTTCTTT.

Note on this clonotype: One junction end disagrees with the germline gene, perhaps due to a read error. V is TRBV20-1 and J is TRBJ2-3, with 8 nucleotides matching TRBD2. CDR1 is DFQATT, CDR2 SNEGSKA, per germline (reference sequence). The CDR3 sequence is 16 residues long. The CDR3 DNA follows: TGCTGTGCTAGAGTCCCAGGGCGGGAGGTCACAGATACGCAGTATTTT. Protein: CCARVPGREVTDTQYF.

V is TRBV12-3 or TRBV12-4 and J is TRBJ2-2; D possibly corresponds to TRBD1 (5 bases). The ends were cut back, 8 bases at V and 2 bases at J, with 21 bases in the middle. The CDR3 has 17 residues. The CDR3 DNA reads TGTGCCAGCCGCGCTCTTTGGTGGGGCAGAAACACCGGGGAGCTGTTTTTT. As protein: CASRALWWGRNTGELFF.

In its sample, this clonotype was seen many times. The V and J genes are TRBV29-1 and TRBJ1-1; 9 positions agree with TRBD1. After removal of 0 bases from V and 6 bases from J, the junction contained 8 bases not matched to a gene. Per germline, CDR1 SQVTM and CDR2 ANQGSEA. CDR3 length: 15 amino acids. The chain's CDR3 is CSVEDGDRAIAEAFF. The CDR3 region has the DNA TGCAGCGTTGAAGATGGGGACAGGGCCATCGCTGAAGCTTTCTTT. The full variable domain, rest sourced from reference TRBV29-1 and TRBJ1-1, is SAVISQKPSRDICQRGTSLTIQCQVDSQVTMMFWYRQQPGQSLTLIATANQGSEATYESGFVIDKFPISRPNLTFSTLTVSNMSPEDSSIYLCSVEDGDRAIAEAFFGQGTRLTVV.

The V call is TRBV29-1, the J call TRBJ2-1, with a possible D match to TRBD1 (5 bases). CDR1 is SQVTM and CDR2 is ANQGSEA in the germline V gene. The CDR3 has 17 residues. Trimming pared 0 bases from V and 7 bases from J, leaving 22 bases between. The CDR3 reads CSVEEERPTVLGNEQFF. The CDR3 DNA reads as TGCAGCGTTGAAGAGGAACGGCCGACAGTCTTGGGTAATGAGCAGTTCTTC.

The rearrangement links TRBV4-2 to TRBJ2-1; D is unresolved. Germline V lookup: CDR1 LGHNA, CDR2 YNFKEQ. The V gene lost 0 bases and the J gene lost 13 bases, with 10 bases spanning the gap. This CDR3 has 12 residues. The CDR3 loop is CASSQDRAAQFF. The CDR3 DNA reads TGTGCCAGCAGCCAAGATAGAGCTGCCCAGTTCTTC.

V usage is TRBV7-9 and J usage is TRBJ1-1; D gene ambiguous. The V and J ends lost 1 base and 0 bases respectively, with 9 bases between them. The CDR3 has 15 amino acids. Germline V gene data show CDR1 as SEHNR and CDR2 as FQNEAQ (reference sequence). The CDR3: CASSLVGNMNTEAFF. The CDR3 nucleotides read TGTGCCAGCAGCTTAGTCGGGAACATGAACACTGAAGCTTTCTTT.

The chain is built from TRBV5-1 and TRBJ2-7; no clear D. This CDR3 is 14 amino acids long. V gave up 2 bases and J gave up 2 bases, with 11 bases separating them. Germline values: CDR1 SGHRS, CDR2 YFSETQ. CDR3 amino acids: CASSFSGQAYEQYF. CDR3 sequence (DNA): TGCGCCAGCAGCTTTAGTGGTCAGGCCTACGAGCAGTACTTC.

This clonotype was seen a handful of times. V is TRBV28 and J is TRBJ2-2; unclear D gene. Germline CDR1 reads MDHEN; CDR2 reads SYDVKM. The ends were cut back, 8 bases at V and 5 bases at J, with 9 bases in the middle. This CDR3 contains 12 residues. CDR3 coding DNA: TGTGCCAGCGGGCCCTATACCGGGGAGCTGTTTTTT. Its translation: CASGPYTGELFF.

This clonotype was picked up a small number of times. V is TRBV24-1 and J is TRBJ2-2; a weak D match, TRBD1 (6 bases). V shed 3 bases and J shed 1 base, with 8 bases lying between them. The CDR3 spans 15 residues. Germline V gene data show CDR1 as KGHDR and CDR2 as SFDVKD. The CDR3 is CATSDTTGNTGELFF. CDR3 in DNA: TGTGCCACCAGTGATACGACAGGGAACACCGGGGAGCTGTTTTTT.

This clonotype has just a few counts. This chain joins TRBV11-2 and TRBJ2-1; 10 nucleotides match TRBD1. The CDR3 has 15 residues. V shed 2 bases and J 6 bases; nucleotides not matched to a gene: 4. The germline gives CDR1 SGHAT, CDR2 FQNNGV. The CDR3 reads CASSLPGQGSNEQFF. The CDR3 region has the DNA TGTGCCAGCAGCTTACCGGGACAGGGGTCCAATGAGCAGTTCTTC.

This clonotype occurred many times. V is TRBV7-8 and J is TRBJ1-1; 7 bases map to TRBD1. Trimming took 6 bases from V and 0 from J; bases not matched to a gene: 4. This CDR3 comprises 14 residues. The germline CDR1 and CDR2 sequences are SGHVS and FQNEAQ. CDR3 DNA sequence: TGTGCCAGCAGGAGGGACAGCGTGAACACTGAAGCTTTCTTT. Amino acids: CASRRDSVNTEAFF.

This clonotype was counted many times. The gene calls are TRBV12-3 or TRBV12-4 and TRBJ2-7; maybe TRBD1 (6 bases). The CDR3 length is 13 residues. V lost 5 bases and J 2 bases, leaving 10 bases between the germline ends. In DNA form, the CDR3 reads TGTGCCAGCAGTCCGGGACAACCCTACGAGCAGTACTTC. Amino acid sequence: CASSPGQPYEQYF.

This clonotype was recorded many times. CDR3 sequence reads: CATSDLGQGTDTQYF. Written as DNA, the CDR3 is TGTGCCACCAGTGATTTGGGGCAGGGGACAGATACGCAGTATTTT. The chain links TRBV24-1 to TRBJ2-3; a weak D match, TRBD1 (6 bases). The CDR3 runs 15 residues. Germline CDR1 is KGHDR and CDR2 is SFDVKD. V shed 0 bases and J shed 3 bases, with 9 bases lying between them.

For this clonotype: An end of the junction does not agree with germline; a read error may underlie this. The chain uses TRBV6-5 and TRBJ1-5; D is perhaps TRBD1 (5 bases). Germline V lookup: CDR1 MNHEY, CDR2 SVGAGI. This CDR3 has 16 residues. CDR3 loop: CVSSSGATRGNQPQHF. CDR3 sequence (DNA): TGTGTCAGCAGTTCTGGGGCCACACGGGGTAATCAGCCCCAGCATTTT.